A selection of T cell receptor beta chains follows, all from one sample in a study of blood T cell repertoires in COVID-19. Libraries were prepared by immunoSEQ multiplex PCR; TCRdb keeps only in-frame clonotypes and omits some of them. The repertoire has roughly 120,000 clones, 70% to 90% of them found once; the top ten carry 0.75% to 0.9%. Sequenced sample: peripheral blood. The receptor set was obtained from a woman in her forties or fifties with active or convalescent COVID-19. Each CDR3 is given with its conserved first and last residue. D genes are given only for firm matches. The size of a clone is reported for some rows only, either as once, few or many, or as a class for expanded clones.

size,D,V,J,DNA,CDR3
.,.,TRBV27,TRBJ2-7,TGTGCCAGCAGATTAATGGGGACTTCGACCTACGAGCAGTACTTC,CASRLMGTSTYEQYF
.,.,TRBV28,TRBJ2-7,TGTGGAGCTCGGACGGGAAGCTCCTACGAGCAGTACTTC,CGARTGSSYEQYF
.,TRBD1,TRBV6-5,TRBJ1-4,TGTGCCAGCAGTTACTTCCAGGGGGGCGGGGAAAAACTGTTTTTT,CASSYFQGGGEKLFF
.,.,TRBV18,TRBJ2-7,TGTGCCAGCTCACCTTTGGGCAGCGGGCCTTCCTACGAGCAGTACTTC,CASSPLGSGPSYEQYF
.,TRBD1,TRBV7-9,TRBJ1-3,TGTGCCAGCGGCCCTCCGGGACAGGGAGCCCCCTCTGGAAACACCATATATTTT,CASGPPGQGAPSGNTIYF
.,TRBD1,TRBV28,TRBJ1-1,TGTGCCAGCAGTACGACAGGGGATTTCACTGAAGCTTTCTTT,CASSTTGDFTEAFF
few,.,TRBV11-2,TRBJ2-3,TGTGCCAGCATCCCGGTCAGTGCGGGATTGCAGTATTTT,CASIPVSAGLQYF
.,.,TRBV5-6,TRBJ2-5,TGTGCCAGCAGCTTGGCCAGGGGCGGAGAGACCCAGTACTTC,CASSLARGGETQYF
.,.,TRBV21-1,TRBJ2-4,TGTGCCAGGGTGGACAGCGCCAAAAACATTCAGTACTTC,CARVDSAKNIQYF
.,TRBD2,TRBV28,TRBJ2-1,TGTGCCAGCAGTTTATCCGATTGGGGGCTAGCGGGAGGGTCTGAGCAGTTCTTC,CASSLSDWGLAGGSEQFF
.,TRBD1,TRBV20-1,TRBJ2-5,TGCAGTGCTAGTTCGGAGGACAGGCAAGAGACCCAGTACTTC,CSASSEDRQETQYF
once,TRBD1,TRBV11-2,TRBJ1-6,TGTGCCAGCAGCCCTCGGGACAGATATTCACCCCTCCACTTT,CASSPRDRYSPLHF
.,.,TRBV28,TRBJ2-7,TGTGCCAGCAGTATTCTAGTCTACGAGCAGTACTTC,CASSILVYEQYF
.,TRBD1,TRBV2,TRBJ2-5,TGTGCCAAGATTGCCGGGACAGAACAAGAGACCCAGTACTTC,CAKIAGTEQETQYF
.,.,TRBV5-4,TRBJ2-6,TGTGCCAGCAGCTTGGGCGTGACAGTAGGCTCTGGGGCCAACGTCCTGACTTTC,CASSLGVTVGSGANVLTF
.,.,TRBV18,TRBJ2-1,TGTGCCAGCTCACCAATCAGATACAATGAGCAGTTCTTC,CASSPIRYNEQFF
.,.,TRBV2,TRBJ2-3,TGTGCCAGCAGCGCGGAGGTGGGAGATACGCAGTATTTT,CASSAEVGDTQYF
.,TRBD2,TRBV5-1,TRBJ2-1,TGCGCCAGCAGCTTGGGACTAGCGGGGGTCAATGAGCAGTTCTTC,CASSLGLAGVNEQFF
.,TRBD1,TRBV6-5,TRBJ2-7,TGTGCCGCCGGGATCGGGACAGGGTCCTCTAGGCAGTACTTC,CAAGIGTGSSRQYF
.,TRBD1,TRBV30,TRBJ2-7,TGTGCCTGGGGGGACAGGGGCAACGAGCAGTACTTC,CAWGDRGNEQYF
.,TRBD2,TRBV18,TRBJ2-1,TGTGCCAGCTCACCTATAACGACTAGCGGGAGACATGAGCAGTTCTTC,CASSPITTSGRHEQFF
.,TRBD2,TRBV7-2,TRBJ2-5,TGTGCCAGCAGCTTAGCTGGGCTAGCGGCAATCCAAGAGACCCAGTACTTC,CASSLAGLAAIQETQYF
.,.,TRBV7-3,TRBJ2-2,TGTGCCAGCAGCGCGGATCGGACCGGGGAGCTGTTTTTT,CASSADRTGELFF
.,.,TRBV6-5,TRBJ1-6,TGTGCCAGCAGTTACGACGGGTTATCGGGGAATTCACCCCTCCACTTT,CASSYDGLSGNSPLHF
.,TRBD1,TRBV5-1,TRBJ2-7,TGCGCCAGCAGCCCGACCCATGGACAGGGGGCTCACGAGCAGTACTTC,CASSPTHGQGAHEQYF
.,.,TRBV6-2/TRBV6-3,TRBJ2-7,TGTGCCAGCAGTTACCGACGGGACTCCGGGGAAGTGCAGTACTTC,CASSYRRDSGEVQYF
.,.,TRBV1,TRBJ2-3,TGCACCAGCAGCCAATGCAAAGCTAGCGGGATGTCCAAAGATACGCAGTATTTT,CTSSQCKASGMSKDTQYF
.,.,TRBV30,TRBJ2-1,TGTGCCTGGAGTGTTATCGACTCGAATGAGCAGTTCTTC,CAWSVIDSNEQFF
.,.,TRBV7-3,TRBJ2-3,TGTGCCAGCAGCTTAATTTCCCGCCTAGGAGATACGCAGTATTTT,CASSLISRLGDTQYF
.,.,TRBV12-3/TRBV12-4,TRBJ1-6,TGTGCCAGCAACTCGGCGGGAGATTCACCCCTCCACTTT,CASNSAGDSPLHF
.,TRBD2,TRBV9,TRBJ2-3,TGTGCCAGCAGTTCCCCCCGGACTAGCGGGGGAATGAACTCAGATACGCAGTATTTT,CASSSPRTSGGMNSDTQYF
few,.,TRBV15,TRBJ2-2,TGTGCCACCAGAGGCCGAAGGACAGCCAACACCGGGGAGCTGTTTTTT,CATRGRRTANTGELFF
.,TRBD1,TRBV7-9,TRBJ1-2,TGTGCCAGCAGCTCGGGACAGGGGGCTCTAAACTATGGCTACACCTTC,CASSSGQGALNYGYTF
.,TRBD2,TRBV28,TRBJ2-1,TGTGCCAGCAGTCTCACGTTTAGCGGGAGTGCGGGCAATGAGCAGTTCTTC,CASSLTFSGSAGNEQFF
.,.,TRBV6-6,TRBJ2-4,TGTGCCAGCAGTCCCAGTCCAGGGGACCTAGCCAAAAACATTCAGTACTTC,CASSPSPGDLAKNIQYF
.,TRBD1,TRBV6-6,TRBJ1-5,TGTGCCAGCAGTACCCTTCAGGGGGGTCAGCCCCAGCATTTT,CASSTLQGGQPQHF
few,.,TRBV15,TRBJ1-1,TGTGCCACCAGCAGTCGACAGCTTGAAGCTTTCTTT,CATSSRQLEAFF
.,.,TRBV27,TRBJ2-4,TGTGCCAGCAGTTTATCGGGCTATCAAGTGGCGGCCAAAAACATTCAGTACTTC,CASSLSGYQVAAKNIQYF
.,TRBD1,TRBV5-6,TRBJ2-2,TGTGCCAGCAGCTTGGCCGGCAGGGGGCACGGGGAGCTGTTTTTT,CASSLAGRGHGELFF
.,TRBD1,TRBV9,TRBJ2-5,TGTGCCAGCAGCGTCGGACAGGGTCTTGAGGGGGAGACCCAGTACTTC,CASSVGQGLEGETQYF
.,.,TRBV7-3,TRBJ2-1,TGTGCCAGCAGCCCTCAGGGGGGCTGGAATGAGCAGTTCTTC,CASSPQGGWNEQFF
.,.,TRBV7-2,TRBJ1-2,TGTGCCAGCAGCCTGAGGAACTATGGCTACACCTTC,CASSLRNYGYTF
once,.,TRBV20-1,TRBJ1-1,TGCAGTGCCGCCTGGAGGGGGGGGGCTTTCTTT,CSAAWRGGAFF
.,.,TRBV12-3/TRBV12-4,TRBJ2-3,TGTGCCAGCAGTTTCACAGGGTCAGATACGCAGTATTTT,CASSFTGSDTQYF
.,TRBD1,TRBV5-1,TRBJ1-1,TGCGCCAGCAGCGCGGGACAGGGGGCGAACACTGAAGCTTTCTTT,CASSAGQGANTEAFF
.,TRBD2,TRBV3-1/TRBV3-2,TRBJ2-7,TGTGCCAGCAGCCGGACTAGCGGGAGATCTCCGGCCTACGAGCAGTACTTC,CASSRTSGRSPAYEQYF
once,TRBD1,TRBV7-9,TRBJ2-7,TGTGCCAGCAGACGAACGACCTCCCGGGACAGTTCCTACGAGCAGTACTTC,CASRRTTSRDSSYEQYF
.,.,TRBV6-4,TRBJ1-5,TGTGCCAGCATAAAAGTCTTTACCCGGGGTCAGCCCCAGCATTTT,CASIKVFTRGQPQHF
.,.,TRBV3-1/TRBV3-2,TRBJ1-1,TGTGCCAGCAGCCAAGATACCAGGGAAGCTTTCTTT,CASSQDTREAFF
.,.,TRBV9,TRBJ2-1,TGTGCCAGCAGCCCTTACTCTAGCTCCTACAATGAGCAGTTCTTC,CASSPYSSSYNEQFF
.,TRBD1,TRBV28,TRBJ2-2,TGTGCCAGCAGAGAACAGGGGGTACGCACCGGGGAGCTGTTTTTT,CASREQGVRTGELFF
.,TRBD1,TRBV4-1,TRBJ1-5,TGCGCCAGCAGCCGATCCCTACAGGGGCCGCAGCCCCAGCATTTT,CASSRSLQGPQPQHF
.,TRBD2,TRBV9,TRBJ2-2,TGTGCCAGCAGCCCCAACCAGCGGGGAGTAAATGGGGAGCTGTTTTTT,CASSPNQRGVNGELFF
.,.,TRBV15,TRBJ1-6,TGTGCCACCAGCAGGGAACAGGGTTTTAATTCACCCCTCCACTTT,CATSREQGFNSPLHF
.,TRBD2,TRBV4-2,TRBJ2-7,TGTGCCAGCAGCCAAGCAACGGGAGGTAGCTACGAGCAGTACTTC,CASSQATGGSYEQYF